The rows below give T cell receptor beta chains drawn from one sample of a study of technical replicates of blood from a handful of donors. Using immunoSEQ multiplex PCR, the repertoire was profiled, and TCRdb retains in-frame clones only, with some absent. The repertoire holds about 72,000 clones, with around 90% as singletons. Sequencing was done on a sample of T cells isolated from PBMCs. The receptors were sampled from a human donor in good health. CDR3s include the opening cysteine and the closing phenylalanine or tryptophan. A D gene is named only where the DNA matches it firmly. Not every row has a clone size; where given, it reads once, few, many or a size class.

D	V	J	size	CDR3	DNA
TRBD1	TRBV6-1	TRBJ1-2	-	CASVPGQPTNYGYTF	TGTGCCAGCGTCCCGGGACAGCCTACTAACTATGGCTACACCTTC
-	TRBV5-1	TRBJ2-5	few	CASSWQHNNQETQYF	TGCGCCAGCAGCTGGCAACACAACAACCAAGAGACCCAGTACTTC
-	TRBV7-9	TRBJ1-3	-	CASSSKDRSGNTIYF	TGTGCCAGCAGCTCAAAAGACAGATCTGGAAACACCATATATTTT
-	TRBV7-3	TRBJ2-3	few	CASSLGLSTDTQYF	TGTGCCAGCAGCCTCGGTCTAAGCACAGATACGCAGTATTTT
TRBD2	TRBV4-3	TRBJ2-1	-	CASSHPSGSSYNEQFF	TGCGCCAGCAGCCACCCTAGCGGGAGCTCCTACAATGAGCAGTTCTTC
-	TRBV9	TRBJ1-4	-	CASSPGHLTATNEKLFF	TGTGCCAGCAGCCCGGGACATCTCACTGCAACTAATGAAAAACTGTTTTTT
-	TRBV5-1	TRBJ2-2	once	CASSLSSGRGTGELFF	TGCGCCAGCAGCTTGTCCAGCGGCCGAGGGACCGGGGAGCTGTTTTTT
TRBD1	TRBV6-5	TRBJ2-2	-	CASSLTGVANTGELFF	TGTGCCAGCAGTTTGACAGGGGTTGCGAACACCGGGGAGCTGTTTTTT
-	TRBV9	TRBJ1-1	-	CASSVGGFVSSEAFF	TGTGCCAGCAGCGTAGGGGGCTTTGTTTCCTCCGAAGCTTTCTTT
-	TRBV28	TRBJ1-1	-	CASSSGMNTEAFF	TGTGCCAGCAGTTCGGGGATGAACACTGAAGCTTTCTTT
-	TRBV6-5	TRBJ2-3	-	CASILADTQYF	TGTGCCAGCATTCTAGCAGATACGCAGTATTTT
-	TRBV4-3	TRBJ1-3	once	CASSPLGEDTIYF	TGCGCCAGCAGCCCTCTCGGGGAGGACACCATATATTTT
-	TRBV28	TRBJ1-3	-	CASSEKHRDSGNTIYF	TGTGCCAGCAGTGAAAAACACAGGGACTCTGGAAACACCATATATTTT
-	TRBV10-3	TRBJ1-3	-	CAINGPATAGNTIYF	TGTGCCATCAATGGTCCAGCGACAGCTGGAAACACCATATATTTT
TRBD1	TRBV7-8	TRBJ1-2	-	CASSLEQGVGYGYTF	TGTGCCAGCAGCTTAGAACAGGGGGTTGGGTATGGCTACACCTTC
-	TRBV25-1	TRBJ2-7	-	CATTRGSSYEQYF	TGTGCCACTACCCGGGGTAGCTCCTACGAGCAGTACTTC
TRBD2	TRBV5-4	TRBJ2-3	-	CASSGVALAGDWADTQYF	TGTGCCAGCAGCGGGGTGGCCCTAGCGGGAGACTGGGCAGATACGCAGTATTTT
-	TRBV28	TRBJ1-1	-	CASRPRQFNTEAFF	TGTGCCAGCAGACCTCGACAGTTCAACACTGAAGCTTTCTTT
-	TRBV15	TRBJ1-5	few	CATSRDGNQPQHF	TGTGCCACCAGCAGAGACGGCAATCAGCCCCAGCATTTT
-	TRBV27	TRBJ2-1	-	CASSLRQTRHEQFF	TGTGCCAGCAGTTTACGACAGACTAGGCATGAGCAGTTCTTC
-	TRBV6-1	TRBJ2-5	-	CASSETSRQETQYF	TGTGCCAGCAGTGAGACTAGTCGTCAAGAGACCCAGTACTTC
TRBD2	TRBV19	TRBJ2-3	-	CASSIDRGGRATDTQYF	TGTGCCAGTAGTATAGATAGGGGCGGGAGGGCAACAGATACGCAGTATTTT
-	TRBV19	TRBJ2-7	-	CASSPGPGVYEQYF	TGTGCCAGTAGCCCGGGGCCAGGGGTCTACGAGCAGTACTTC
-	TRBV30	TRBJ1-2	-	CAWSLRQDGTSYGYTF	TGTGCCTGGAGTCTAAGACAGGACGGAACTAGCTATGGCTACACCTTC
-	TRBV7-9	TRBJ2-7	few	CASSAWEDRYEQYF	TGTGCCAGCAGCGCGTGGGAGGACAGGTACGAGCAGTACTTC
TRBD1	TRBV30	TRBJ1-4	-	CAWSVPDRDFEKLFF	TGTGCCTGGAGTGTACCGGACAGGGATTTTGAAAAACTGTTTTTT
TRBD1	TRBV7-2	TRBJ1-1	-	CASSLGTGQVWAFF	TGTGCCAGCAGCTTGGGGACAGGGCAAGTTTGGGCTTTCTTT
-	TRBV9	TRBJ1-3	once	CASSPQYPGNTIYF	TGTGCCAGCAGCCCCCAGTACCCTGGAAACACCATATATTTT
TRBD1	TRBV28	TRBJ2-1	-	CASSSPPGQVRNEQFF	TGTGCCAGCAGTTCGCCCCCGGGACAGGTGAGAAATGAGCAGTTCTTC
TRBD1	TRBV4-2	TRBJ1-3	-	CASSQPQGAHHTIYF	TGTGCCAGCAGCCAACCTCAGGGGGCGCATCACACCATATATTTT
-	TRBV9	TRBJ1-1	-	CASSLGQNTEAFF	TGTGCCAGCAGCCTGGGACAGAACACTGAAGCTTTCTTT
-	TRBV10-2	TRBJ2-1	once	CASSRAPNEQFF	TGCGCCAGCTCTAGAGCCCCCAATGAGCAGTTCTTC
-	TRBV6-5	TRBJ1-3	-	CASTNHRYPGNTIYF	TGTGCCAGCACCAACCACAGGTACCCTGGAAACACCATATATTTT
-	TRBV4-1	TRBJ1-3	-	CASSQDYSSGDTIYF	TGCGCCAGCAGCCAAGATTACAGTAGCGGGGACACCATATATTTT
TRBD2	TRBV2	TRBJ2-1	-	CASFEREIDEQFF	TGTGCCAGCTTCGAGCGGGAGATCGATGAGCAGTTCTTC
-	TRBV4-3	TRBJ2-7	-	CASSQDARGNEQYF	TGCGCCAGCAGCCAAGACGCCAGGGGAAACGAGCAGTACTTC
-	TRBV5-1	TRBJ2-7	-	CASSLDITRAYEQYF	TGCGCCAGCAGCTTGGACATTACCCGTGCCTACGAGCAGTACTTC
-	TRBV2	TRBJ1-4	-	CASSERGQPNEKLFF	TGTGCCAGCAGTGAAAGGGGTCAGCCTAATGAAAAACTGTTTTTT
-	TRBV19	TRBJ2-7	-	CASSILPFYEQYF	TGTGCCAGTAGTATACTCCCTTTCTACGAGCAGTACTTC
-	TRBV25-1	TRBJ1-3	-	CASMDGSSGNTIYF	TGTGCCAGCATGGATGGGAGCTCTGGAAACACCATATATTTT
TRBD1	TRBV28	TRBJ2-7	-	CASSLLDRAREQYF	TGTGCCAGCAGTTTGTTGGACAGGGCTCGAGAGCAGTACTTC
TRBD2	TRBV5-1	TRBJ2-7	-	CASSARLAAGGPTYEQYF	TGCGCCAGCAGCGCAAGACTAGCGGCCGGAGGCCCCACTTACGAGCAGTACTTC
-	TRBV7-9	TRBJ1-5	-	CASSPYQDQPQHF	TGTGCCAGCAGCCCGTACCAGGATCAGCCCCAGCATTTT
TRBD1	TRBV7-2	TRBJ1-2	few	CASSAPGQGNYGYTF	TGTGCCAGCAGCGCACCGGGACAGGGGAACTATGGCTACACCTTC
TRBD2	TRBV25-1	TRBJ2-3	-	CASSARASGSSTDTQYF	TGTGCCAGCAGTGCCCGGGCTAGCGGGTCTAGCACAGATACGCAGTATTTT
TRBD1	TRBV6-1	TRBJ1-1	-	CASSEVAGGPEAFF	TGTGCCAGCAGTGAAGTGGCAGGGGGTCCTGAAGCTTTCTTT
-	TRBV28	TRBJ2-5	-	CASTWTPLVDQETQYF	TGTGCCAGCACCTGGACTCCTCTGGTCGACCAAGAGACCCAGTACTTC
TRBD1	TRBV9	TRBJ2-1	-	CASSARQGRTYNEQFF	TGTGCCAGCAGCGCCCGACAGGGCAGAACCTACAATGAGCAGTTCTTC